Listed below are T cell receptor beta chains from one sample, sequenced in a study of blood T cells in healthy people across ages. A single record per CDR3 protein comes from TCRdb applying MiXCR to the 5' RACE reads. Found here are approximately 1,000,000 distinct CDR3 sequences, around two fifths of them singletons; the top ten hold 13%. Sequencing was carried out using blood. The source of these receptors is a young man in good health. Each CDR3 is given with its conserved first and last residue. Each record gives: clone size, J gene, D gene, V gene, CDR3 length, CDR3 DNA, CDR3 protein. D genes are given only for firm matches. Not all rows give a size; the values are once, few, many and, for expanded clones, a class.

once	TRBJ2-5	TRBD2	TRBV12-3/TRBV12-4	14	TGTGCCAGCACAGAAGCGGGGCTCGTGGGGGAGCAGTACTTC	CASTEAGLVGEQYF
NA	TRBJ1-5	TRBD1	TRBV6-1	15	TGTGCCAGCAGTGAAGCAGGGGGCTATAATCAGCCCCAGCATTTT	CASSEAGGYNQPQHF
few	TRBJ1-2	NA	TRBV5-6	16	TGTGCCGGCAGCATCGGTTCGGGACGGGCCCTCTATGGCTACACCTTC	CAGSIGSGRALYGYTF
NA	TRBJ1-1	TRBD1	TRBV2	15	TGTGCCAGCAGGACCAGGACAGGGGGCAACACTGAAGCTTTCTTT	CASRTRTGGNTEAFF
NA	TRBJ2-3	NA	TRBV7-9	15	TGTGCCAGCAGCAACTTAGGGCTGGGCACAGATACGCAGTATTTT	CASSNLGLGTDTQYF
NA	TRBJ1-5	NA	TRBV6-6	11	TGTGCCAGCAGTACAGACCAGCCCCAGCATTTT	CASSTDQPQHF
NA	TRBJ2-7	TRBD2	TRBV2	16	TGTGCCAGCAGTACGAGCGGGGGGACATCCTACAATGAGCAGTACTTC	CASSTSGGTSYNEQYF
NA	TRBJ2-2	NA	TRBV20-1	14	TGCAGTGCGAGGTACACTTCGAACACCGGGGAGCTGTTTTTT	CSARYTSNTGELFF
NA	TRBJ2-1	NA	TRBV20-1	14	TGCAGTGCTAGAGATGGCGGTAGCCTCGATGAGCAGTTCTTC	CSARDGGSLDEQFF
NA	TRBJ1-2	TRBD1	TRBV4-3	14	TGCGCCAGCAGCCTTCAAGGGGGCTGGGATGGCTACACCTTC	CASSLQGGWDGYTF
NA	TRBJ1-2	NA	TRBV7-8	13	TGTGCCAGCAGCTTCCCGGAGGGGAAACTCTACACCTTC	CASSFPEGKLYTF
NA	TRBJ2-7	NA	TRBV7-9	15	TGTGCCAGCAGCCCCGTGTCCGAGGAACTCTACGAGCAGTACTTC	CASSPVSEELYEQYF
NA	TRBJ1-4	NA	TRBV5-1	14	TGCGCCAGCAGCTACCGAAGGGCTAATGAAAAACTGTTTTTT	CASSYRRANEKLFF
few	TRBJ1-1	NA	TRBV7-9	12	TGTGCCAGCACCCCACTCGGGACTGAAGCTTTCTTT	CASTPLGTEAFF
NA	TRBJ2-1	TRBD2	TRBV20-1	15	TGCAGTGCTAGAGAGGGACTAGCAGATTACAATGAGCAGTTCTTC	CSAREGLADYNEQFF
many	TRBJ2-4	TRBD2	TRBV12-3/TRBV12-4	18	TGTGCCAGCAGTTCCGGGACTAGCGGGGGAGAGGCCAAAAACATTCAGTACTTC	CASSSGTSGGEAKNIQYF
NA	TRBJ2-5	TRBD2	TRBV28	16	TGTGCCAGCAGTTCCCGACTAGCGGGGTTCGGAGAGACCCAGTACTTC	CASSSRLAGFGETQYF
few	TRBJ2-7	NA	TRBV20-1	16	TGCAGTGCTAGAGATCAAACAGGCCTCCCTGACTACGAGCAGTACTTC	CSARDQTGLPDYEQYF
NA	TRBJ2-1	TRBD1	TRBV7-3	15	TGTGCCAGCAGCTTCGACAGGGGGGCCTACAATGAGCAGTTCTTC	CASSFDRGAYNEQFF
NA	TRBJ1-5	NA	TRBV27	15	TGTGCCAGCAGGGATGGACAGCATAGCAATCAGCCCCAGCATTTT	CASRDGQHSNQPQHF
many	TRBJ2-2	TRBD2	TRBV20-1	14	TGCAGTGCTAGACTAGCGGGGGACACCGGGGAGCTGTTTTTT	CSARLAGDTGELFF
NA	TRBJ2-7	NA	TRBV20-1	16	TGCAGTGCTAGAGATCTCGGCATGAGCTCCTACAATGAGCAGTACTTC	CSARDLGMSSYNEQYF
NA	TRBJ2-5	NA	TRBV20-1	12	TGCAGTGCCTCGGAGCCCGGCAATGAGCAGTACTTC	CSASEPGNEQYF
few	TRBJ2-3	TRBD1	TRBV10-3	17	TGTGCCATCAGTGACCCGCCCGGGACAGGGTTTCCAGATACGCAGTATTTT	CAISDPPGTGFPDTQYF
NA	TRBJ1-2	TRBD1	TRBV25-1	15	TGTGTCAGCAGTGAACTACAGGGGAAGAACTATGGCTACACCTTC	CVSSELQGKNYGYTF
many	TRBJ1-6	TRBD1	TRBV7-2	16	TGTGCCAGCAGCTTAGCGGGGACAGTCTATAATTCACCCCTCCACTTT	CASSLAGTVYNSPLHF
NA	TRBJ2-1	NA	TRBV11-1	13	TGTGCCAGCAGCTTAGTAGGTAGTGGCGAGCAGTTCTTC	CASSLVGSGEQFF
NA	TRBJ2-7	NA	TRBV6-5	14	TGTGCCAGCAGTTACCGAACAGGGCAGGTCGAGCAGTACTTC	CASSYRTGQVEQYF
NA	TRBJ1-1	NA	TRBV21-1	16	TGTGCCAGCAGCGGACCGACAGGGGACAAACCTTATGAAGCTTTCTTT	CASSGPTGDKPYEAFF
NA	TRBJ1-1	NA	TRBV18	14	TGTGCCAGCTCGTACCAGGCGAGAGGCACTGAAGCTTTCTTT	CASSYQARGTEAFF
few	TRBJ2-1	NA	TRBV12-3/TRBV12-4	13	TGTGCCAGCAGCCTACTACAGCCCAATGAGCAGTTCTTC	CASSLLQPNEQFF
NA	TRBJ2-7	NA	TRBV12-3/TRBV12-4	11	TGTGCCAGCAGTATATCAGACGAGCAGTACTTC	CASSISDEQYF